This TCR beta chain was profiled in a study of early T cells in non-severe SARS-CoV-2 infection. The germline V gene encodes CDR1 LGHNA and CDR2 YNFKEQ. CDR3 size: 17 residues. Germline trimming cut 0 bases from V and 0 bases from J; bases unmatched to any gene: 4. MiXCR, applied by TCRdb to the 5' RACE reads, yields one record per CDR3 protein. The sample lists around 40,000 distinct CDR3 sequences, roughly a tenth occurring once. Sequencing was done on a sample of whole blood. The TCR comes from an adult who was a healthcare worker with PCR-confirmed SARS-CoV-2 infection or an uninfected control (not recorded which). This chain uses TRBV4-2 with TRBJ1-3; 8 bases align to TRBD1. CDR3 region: CASSQDQGAYSGNTIYF. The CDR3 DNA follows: TGTGCCAGCAGCCAAGATCAGGGGGCCTACTCTGGAAACACCATATATTTT.